There are a few counts of the clone carrying this T cell receptor (beta chain). This entry belongs to a study of blood T cell repertoires in COVID-19. For the study at large: Acute and convalescent COVID-19 specimens originated in the United States, Italy and Spain.

The CDR3 runs to 15 residues. V lost 4 bases to trimming and J lost 8 bases; unmatched junction nucleotides: 10. Germline V gene sequence: CDR1 ENHRY, CDR2 SYGVKD. The Seattle patients joined while their infection was active and were tracked longitudinally afterward. Authors' data handling: Nucleated cell number was recorded as an estimate derived from reference gene primer amplification. Produced via immunoSEQ multiplex PCR; TCRdb's table is partial and in-frame only. The D gene and trimming were derived from the DNA, and the V and J assignments and clone size from that table. Of 87,000 or so clones listed, around 82% were seen once; the top ten hold approximately 2.8%.

The chain recombines TRBV10-3 with TRBJ2-7; TRBD2 agrees at 11 bases. This receptor was identified in a woman aged 80 or older with COVID-19, enrolled during active disease. What was sequenced was peripheral blood. The CDR3 DNA reads TGTGCCATCAGTGTTACCGGGACTAGCGGAGAAAAGCAGTACTTC. It codes for CAISVTGTSGEKQYF.